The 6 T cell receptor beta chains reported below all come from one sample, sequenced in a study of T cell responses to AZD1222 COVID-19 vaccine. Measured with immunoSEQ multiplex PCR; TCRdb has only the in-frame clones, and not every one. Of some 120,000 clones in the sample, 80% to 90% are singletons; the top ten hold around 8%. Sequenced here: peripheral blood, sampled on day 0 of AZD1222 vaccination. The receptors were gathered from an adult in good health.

For the CDR3, the DNA is TGCGCCAGCAGTGAGTCCGGGTACTCCTACAATGAGCAGTTCTTC. Residues: CASSESGYSYNEQFF. The J gene is TRBJ2-1, the V gene TRBV10-1; D uncertain. The length of the CDR3 is 15 residues. The V end lost 0 bases, the J end lost 0 bases, and 6 bases lay between the germline ends. CDR1 and CDR2 from the germline V gene are WNHNN and SYGVQD (reference sequence).

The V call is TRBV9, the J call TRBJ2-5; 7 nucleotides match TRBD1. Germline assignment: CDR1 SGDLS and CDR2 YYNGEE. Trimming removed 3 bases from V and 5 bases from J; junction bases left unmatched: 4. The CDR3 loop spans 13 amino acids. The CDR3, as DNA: TGTGCCAGCAGCGATGACAGGGAGGAGACCCAGTACTTC. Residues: CASSDDREETQYF.

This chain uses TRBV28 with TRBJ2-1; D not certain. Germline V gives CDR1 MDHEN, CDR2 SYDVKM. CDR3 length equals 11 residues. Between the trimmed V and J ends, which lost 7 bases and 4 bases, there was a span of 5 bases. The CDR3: CASKRYNEQFF. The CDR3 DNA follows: TGTGCCAGCAAAAGGTACAATGAGCAGTTCTTC.

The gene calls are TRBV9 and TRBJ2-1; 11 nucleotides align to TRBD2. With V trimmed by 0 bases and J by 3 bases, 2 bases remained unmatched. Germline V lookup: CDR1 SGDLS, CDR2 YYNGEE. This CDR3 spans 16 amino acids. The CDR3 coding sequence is TGTGCCAGCAGCGTAGGGCTAGCGGGGGGCTACAATGAGCAGTTCTTC. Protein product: CASSVGLAGGYNEQFF.

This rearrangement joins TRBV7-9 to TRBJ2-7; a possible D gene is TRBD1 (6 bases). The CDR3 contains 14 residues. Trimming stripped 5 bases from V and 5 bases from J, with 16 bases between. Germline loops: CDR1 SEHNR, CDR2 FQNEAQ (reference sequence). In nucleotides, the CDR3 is TGTGCCAGCAGCCCGGGACACGGAATGGACGAGCAGTACTTC. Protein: CASSPGHGMDEQYF.

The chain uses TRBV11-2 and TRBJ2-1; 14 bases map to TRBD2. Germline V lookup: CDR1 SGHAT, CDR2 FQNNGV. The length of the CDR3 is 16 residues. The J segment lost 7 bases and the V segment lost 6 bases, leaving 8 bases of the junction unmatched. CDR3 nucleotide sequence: TGTGCCAGCAGACCGACTAGCGGGGGGGCCAGGAATGAGCAGTTCTTC. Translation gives CASRPTSGGARNEQFF.